A selection of T cell receptor beta chains follows, all from one sample in a study of a mutant IDH1 vaccine in newly diagnosed glioma. The antigens of these receptors remain unknown. Sequencing was performed with immunoSEQ multiplex PCR; in TCRdb, only in-frame clones are kept and a portion is missing. The sample contains 50,000 to 70,000 clones, around 84% of which appear only once. Source: PBMCs, taken from a glioma patient whose treatment included an IDH1 peptide vaccine. Receptor source: a man in his thirties or forties with glioma. Each CDR3 is given without its conserved first and last residue. Fields, in order: V gene, J gene, CDR3 protein.

v_gene: TRBV4-1; j_gene: TRBJ2-7; CDR3aa: ASSQGNGQGAAYEQY
v_gene: TRBV28; j_gene: TRBJ2-3; CDR3aa: ASSLGLAGGNGDTQY
v_gene: TRBV29-1; j_gene: TRBJ1-1; CDR3aa: SVGRGRNTEAF
v_gene: TRBV5-1; j_gene: TRBJ2-7; CDR3aa: ASSLSRDATYEQY
v_gene: TRBV10-1; j_gene: TRBJ1-4; CDR3aa: ASSEGPPGATNEKLF
v_gene: TRBV5-1; j_gene: TRBJ1-2; CDR3aa: ASSPWDSPNYGYT
v_gene: TRBV5-8; j_gene: TRBJ2-2; CDR3aa: ASSSWTGGNTGELF
v_gene: TRBV27; j_gene: TRBJ2-3; CDR3aa: ASSFLAGYTDTQY
v_gene: TRBV7-2; j_gene: TRBJ1-1; CDR3aa: ASSLTPATGGTEAF
v_gene: TRBV30; j_gene: TRBJ2-5; CDR3aa: AWSVTRGDQY
v_gene: TRBV11-2; j_gene: TRBJ1-6; CDR3aa: ASRPREDPYSPLH
v_gene: TRBV29-1; j_gene: TRBJ2-2; CDR3aa: SVGGTGELF
v_gene: TRBV6-1; j_gene: TRBJ2-7; CDR3aa: ASSFYRDRTYEQY
v_gene: TRBV29-1; j_gene: TRBJ1-2; CDR3aa: SVGAGTDNNYGYT
v_gene: TRBV4-1; j_gene: TRBJ2-7; CDR3aa: ASSQAVVAYEQY
v_gene: TRBV4-1; j_gene: TRBJ2-3; CDR3aa: ASSQDWGSLSTDTQY